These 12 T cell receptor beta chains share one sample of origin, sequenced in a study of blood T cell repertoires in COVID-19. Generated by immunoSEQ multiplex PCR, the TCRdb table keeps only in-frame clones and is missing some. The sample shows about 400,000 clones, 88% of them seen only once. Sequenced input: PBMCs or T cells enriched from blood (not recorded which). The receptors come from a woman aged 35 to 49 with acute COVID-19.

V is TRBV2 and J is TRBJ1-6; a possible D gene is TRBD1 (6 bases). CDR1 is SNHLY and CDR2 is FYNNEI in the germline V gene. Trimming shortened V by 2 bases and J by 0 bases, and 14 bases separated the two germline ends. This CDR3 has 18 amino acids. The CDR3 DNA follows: TGTGCCAGCAGTGAACAAAATATGGACAGCTCCTATAATTCACCCCTCCACTTT. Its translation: CASSEQNMDSSYNSPLHF.

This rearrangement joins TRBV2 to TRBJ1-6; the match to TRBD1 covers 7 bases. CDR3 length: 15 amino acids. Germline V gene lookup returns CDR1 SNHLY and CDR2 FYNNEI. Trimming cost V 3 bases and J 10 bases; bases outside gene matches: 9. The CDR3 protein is CASSESTGIGSPLHF. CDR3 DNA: TGTGCCAGCAGTGAGTCGACAGGGATCGGCTCACCCCTCCACTTT. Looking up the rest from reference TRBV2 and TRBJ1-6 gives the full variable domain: EPEVTQTPSHQVTQMGQEVILRCVPISNHLYFYWYRQILGQKVEFLVSFYNNEISEKSEIFDDQFSVERPDGSNFTLKIRSTKLEDSAMYFCASSESTGIGSPLHFGNGTRLTVT.

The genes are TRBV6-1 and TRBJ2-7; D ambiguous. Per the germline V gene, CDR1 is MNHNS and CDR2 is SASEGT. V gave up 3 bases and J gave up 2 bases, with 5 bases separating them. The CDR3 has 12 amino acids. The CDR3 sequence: CASSDIPYEQYF. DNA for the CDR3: TGTGCCAGCAGTGACATTCCCTACGAGCAGTACTTC.

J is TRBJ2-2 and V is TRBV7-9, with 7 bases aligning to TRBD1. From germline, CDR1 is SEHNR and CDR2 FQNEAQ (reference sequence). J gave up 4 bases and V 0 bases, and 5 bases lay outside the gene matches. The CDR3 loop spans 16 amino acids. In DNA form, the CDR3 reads TGTGCCAGCAGCTTAGCGACAGGGTTTGTCACCGGGGAGCTGTTTTTT. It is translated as CASSLATGFVTGELFF. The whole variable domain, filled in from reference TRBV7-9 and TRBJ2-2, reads DTGVSQNPRHKITKRGQNVTFRCDPISEHNRLYWYRQTLGQGPEFLTYFQNEAQLEKSRLLSDRFSAERPKGSFSTLEIQRTEQGDSAMYLCASSLATGFVTGELFFGEGSRLTVL.

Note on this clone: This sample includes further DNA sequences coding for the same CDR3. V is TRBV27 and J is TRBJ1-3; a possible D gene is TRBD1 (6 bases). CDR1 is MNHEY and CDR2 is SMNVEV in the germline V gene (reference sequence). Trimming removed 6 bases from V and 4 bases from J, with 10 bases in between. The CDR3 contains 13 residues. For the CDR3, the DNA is TGTGCCAGCAGGACAGGCGGCGGAAACACCATATATTTT. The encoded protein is CASRTGGGNTIYF.

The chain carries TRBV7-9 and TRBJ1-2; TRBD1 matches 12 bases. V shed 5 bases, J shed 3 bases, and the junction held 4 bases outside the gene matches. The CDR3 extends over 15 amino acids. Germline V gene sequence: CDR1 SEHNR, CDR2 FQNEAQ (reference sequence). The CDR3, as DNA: TGTGCCAGCAGCCACCGGGACAGGGGGCACTATGGCTACACCTTC. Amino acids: CASSHRDRGHYGYTF.

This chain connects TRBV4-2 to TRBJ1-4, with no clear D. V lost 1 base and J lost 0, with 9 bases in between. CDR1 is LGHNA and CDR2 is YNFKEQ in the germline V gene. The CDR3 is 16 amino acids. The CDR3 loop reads CASSQASSPTNEKLFF. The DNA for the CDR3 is TGTGCCAGCAGCCAAGCAAGCTCTCCAACTAATGAAAAACTGTTTTTT.

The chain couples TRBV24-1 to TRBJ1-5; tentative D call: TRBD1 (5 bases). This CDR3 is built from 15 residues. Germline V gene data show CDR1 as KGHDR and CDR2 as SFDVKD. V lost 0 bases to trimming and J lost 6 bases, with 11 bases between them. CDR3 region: CATSDLPGFGQPQHF. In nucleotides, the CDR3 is TGTGCCACCAGTGATTTGCCAGGGTTCGGTCAGCCCCAGCATTTT.

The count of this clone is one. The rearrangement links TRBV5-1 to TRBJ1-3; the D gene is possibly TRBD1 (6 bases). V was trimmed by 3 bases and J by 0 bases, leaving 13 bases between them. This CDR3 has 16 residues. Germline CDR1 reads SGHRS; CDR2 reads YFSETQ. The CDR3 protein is CASSSDSTLSGNTIYF. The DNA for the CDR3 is TGCGCCAGCAGCTCGGACAGTACCCTCTCTGGAAACACCATATATTTT.

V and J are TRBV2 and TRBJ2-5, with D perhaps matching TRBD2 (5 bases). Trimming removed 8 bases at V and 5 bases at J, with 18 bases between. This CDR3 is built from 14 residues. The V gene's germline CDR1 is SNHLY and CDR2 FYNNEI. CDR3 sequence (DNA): TGTGCCAGCCTTGCTAGCTTGAATCTTGAGACCCAGTACTTC. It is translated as CASLASLNLETQYF. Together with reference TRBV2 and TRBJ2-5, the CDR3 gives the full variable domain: EPEVTQTPSHQVTQMGQEVILRCVPISNHLYFYWYRQILGQKVEFLVSFYNNEISEKSEIFDDQFSVERPDGSNFTLKIRSTKLEDSAMYFCASLASLNLETQYFGPGTRLLVL.

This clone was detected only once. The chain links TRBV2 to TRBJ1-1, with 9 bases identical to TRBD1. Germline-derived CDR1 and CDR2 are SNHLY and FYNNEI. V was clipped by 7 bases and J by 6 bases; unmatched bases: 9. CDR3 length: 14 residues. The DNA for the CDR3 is TGTGCCAGCAAACAACAGGGGGCGCGTGCTGAAGCTTTCTTT. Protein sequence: CASKQQGARAEAFF. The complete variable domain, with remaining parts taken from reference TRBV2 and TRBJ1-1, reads EPEVTQTPSHQVTQMGQEVILRCVPISNHLYFYWYRQILGQKVEFLVSFYNNEISEKSEIFDDQFSVERPDGSNFTLKIRSTKLEDSAMYFCASKQQGARAEAFFGQGTRLTVV.

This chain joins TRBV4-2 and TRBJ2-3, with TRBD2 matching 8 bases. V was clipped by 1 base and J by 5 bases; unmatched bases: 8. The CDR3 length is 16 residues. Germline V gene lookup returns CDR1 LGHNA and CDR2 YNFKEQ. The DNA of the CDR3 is TGTGCCAGCAGCCAAGTACCCGGGGGGGCAGGAGATACGCAGTATTTT. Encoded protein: CASSQVPGGAGDTQYF.